A single sample is the source of the 17 T cell receptor beta chains below, sequenced in a study of shared clonotypes between healthy human individuals. Some clones are missing from TCRdb's copy, which holds only in-frame ones; the method was immunoSEQ multiplex PCR. Among 450,000 to 600,000 clones listed, roughly 78% were seen once. Input material: PBMCs. Receptor source: a woman in her thirties or forties in good health. Some clones in this sample may be carry-over from other donors' samples.

This clone was picked up many times. V is TRBV5-1 and J is TRBJ1-1; possibly TRBD1 for D (6 bases). The CDR3 extends over 15 amino acids. The V and J ends lost 3 bases and 1 base respectively, with 13 bases between them. Germline V gene data show CDR1 as SGHRS and CDR2 as YFSETQ. CDR3 sequence reads: CASSSREGGNTEAFF. CDR3 bases: TGCGCCAGCAGCTCACGGGAAGGGGGGAACACTGAAGCTTTCTTT.

This sequence joins TRBV27 and TRBJ2-7; either TRBD1 or TRBD2 may fit D (5 bases each). The V gene lost 2 bases and the J gene lost 1 base, with 9 bases spanning the gap. Germline-derived CDR1 and CDR2 are MNHEY and SMNVEV (reference sequence). The CDR3 totals 14 residues. This CDR3 is CASSLRGESYEQYF. CDR3 DNA: TGTGCCAGCAGTTTAAGAGGGGAATCCTACGAGCAGTACTTC.

V gene TRBV18 combines with J gene TRBJ2-3; D is perhaps TRBD1 (6 bases). The CDR3 loop spans 14 amino acids. CDR1 is KGHSH and CDR2 is LQKENI in the germline V gene. Trimming shortened V by 4 bases and J by 0 bases, and 8 bases separated the two germline ends. Here the CDR3 DNA reads TGTGCCAGCTCACGACAGGTTAGCACAGATACGCAGTATTTT. Translation: CASSRQVSTDTQYF.

This chain uses TRBV28 with TRBJ2-3; 9 bases align to TRBD1. J gave up 1 base and V 4 bases, and 6 bases lay outside the gene matches. CDR3 length: 16 amino acids. Per the germline V gene, CDR1 is MDHEN and CDR2 is SYDVKM. The CDR3: CASSSGRTGGTDTQYF. The CDR3, as DNA: TGTGCCAGCAGTTCAGGGAGGACAGGGGGCACAGATACGCAGTATTTT.

CDR3: CSVPTGSDTQYF. CDR3 bases: TGCAGCGTTCCTACAGGGTCAGATACGCAGTATTTT. The rearrangement joins TRBV29-1 to TRBJ2-3, with D possibly being TRBD1 (6 bases). V lost 5 bases to trimming and J lost 4 bases, with 10 bases between them. Germline CDR1 is SQVTM and CDR2 is ANQGSEA. This CDR3 has 12 residues.

This chain joins TRBV10-3 and TRBJ2-5, with TRBD2 matching 8 bases. Germline assignment: CDR1 ENHRY and CDR2 SYGVKD. V was clipped by 7 bases and J by 1 base; unmatched bases: 2. The CDR3 runs to 13 residues. CDR3 residues: CAITGTSQETQYF. CDR3 DNA sequence: TGTGCCATCACCGGGACTAGCCAAGAGACCCAGTACTTC.

This chain uses TRBV5-1 with TRBJ2-3; D is ambiguous. In germline, CDR1 is SGHRS, CDR2 YFSETQ. V dropped 0 bases and J dropped 6 bases, with 14 bases sitting between them. There are 15 residues in the CDR3. The CDR3 coding sequence is TGCGCCAGCAGCTTGGGGGTCGTTGTTTCGGATACGCAGTATTTT. Translating gives CASSLGVVVSDTQYF.

This clone appeared a few times. The genes are TRBV7-8 and TRBJ1-2, with D tentatively TRBD1 (5 bases). Deletions cut 10 bases from V and 4 bases from J, with 13 bases between. This CDR3 comprises 12 residues. Germline V gene lookup returns CDR1 SGHVS and CDR2 FQNEAQ. CDR3: CATLGVGYGYTF. DNA of the CDR3: TGTGCCACGTTGGGGGTTGGCTATGGCTACACCTTC.

The J gene is TRBJ1-1, the V gene TRBV28, with D perhaps TRBD1 (6 bases). CDR1 is MDHEN, CDR2 SYDVKM, per germline. The CDR3 length is 14 residues. V dropped 2 bases and J dropped 4 bases, with 11 bases sitting between them. This CDR3 reads CASSLIGRGTEAFF. The CDR3 region has the DNA TGTGCCAGCAGTTTAATAGGCAGGGGCACTGAAGCTTTCTTT.

The chain joins TRBV25-1 to TRBJ2-3; 10 bases agree with TRBD2. Germline loops: CDR1 MGHDK, CDR2 SYGVNS. V gave up 3 bases and J gave up 0 bases; unmatched junction bases: 3. The CDR3 has 16 amino acids. In nucleotides, the CDR3 is TGTGCCAGCAGTGACCCACTAGCGGGGAGCACAGATACGCAGTATTTT. Encoded protein: CASSDPLAGSTDTQYF.

V gene TRBV11-1 combines with J gene TRBJ2-5; D tentatively fits TRBD1 or TRBD2 (6 bases each). The V and J ends lost 3 bases and 5 bases respectively, with 19 bases between them. The CDR3 spans 16 residues. The germline CDR1 and CDR2 sequences are SGHAT and FQDESV (reference sequence). In DNA, the CDR3 is TGTGCCAGCAGCTTCCGAGGGGGGCTTCTGGGGGAGACCCAGTACTTC. Residues: CASSFRGGLLGETQYF.

The genes are TRBV5-6 and TRBJ2-3, with 8 bases matching TRBD2. The CDR3 spans 16 residues. V dropped 1 base and J dropped 1; count of bases not matched to a gene: 5. CDR1 SGHDT and CDR2 YYEEEE come from the germline V gene. The CDR3 DNA sequence: TGTGCCAGCAGCTTGAACCGGGAGGGCCGCACAGATACGCAGTATTTT. Encoded protein: CASSLNREGRTDTQYF.

The rearrangement joins TRBV29-1 to TRBJ2-1; 14 bases are a match to TRBD2. The CDR3 runs 17 residues. Germline CDR1 SQVTM, CDR2 ANQGSEA. The ends lost 7 bases at V and 0 bases at J; junction bases unmatched: 8. This chain's CDR3 is CSAEGLAGVSSYNEQFF. CDR3 sequence (DNA): TGCAGCGCAGAGGGACTAGCGGGAGTAAGCTCCTACAATGAGCAGTTCTTC.

In this sample, this clone turned up once. The chain combines TRBV18 with TRBJ2-5; a weak D match, TRBD2 (5 bases). The J call may be wrong; the DNA end is better matched by TRBJ2-7. This CDR3 is 13 amino acids long. Germline V gives CDR1 KGHSH, CDR2 LQKENI. The CDR3 region is CASSMGRGDEQYF. The CDR3 nucleotides read TGTGCCAGCTCCATGGGCCGGGGTGACGAGCAGTACTTC.

This clone was counted a few times. The chain joins TRBV6-6 to TRBJ2-7, with D unclear. This CDR3 has 13 residues. Trimming took off 5 bases at V and 6 bases at J, with 14 bases between the two ends. In germline, CDR1 is MNHNY, CDR2 SVGAGI (reference sequence). The CDR3 region has the DNA TGTGCCAGCAGTACCCTAGGACCGGGCGAGCAGTACTTC. Its protein product is CASSTLGPGEQYF.

This chain joins TRBV18 and TRBJ2-7, with TRBD1 identical over 7 bases. The CDR3 loop spans 15 amino acids. Germline assignment: CDR1 KGHSH and CDR2 LQKENI. The V and J ends lost 3 bases and 3 bases, in that order; junction bases with no gene match: 8. CDR3 amino acids: CASSPRDSLIYEQYF. The CDR3 DNA is TGTGCCAGCTCACCTCGGGACAGCCTGATCTACGAGCAGTACTTC.

The rearrangement joins TRBV6-1 to TRBJ2-7, with D possibly matching TRBD1 (6 bases). Germline CDR1 MNHNS, CDR2 SASEGT. The V end lost 0 bases, the J end lost 3 bases, and 12 bases lay between the germline ends. The CDR3 length is 15 residues. CDR3 coding DNA: TGTGCCAGCAGTGAAGCGCCCCAGGGGTACTACGAGCAGTACTTC. This translates into CASSEAPQGYYEQYF.